Listed below are T cell receptor beta chains from one sample, sequenced in a study of CD8 T cells in ankylosing spondylitis. In TCRdb, the 5' RACE reads were re-called with MiXCR into one record per CDR3 protein. Of some 450,000 distinct CDR3 sequences in the sample, about 15% were seen once. The sequenced sample consisted of blood, either unsorted or a sorted T cell fraction (not recorded which). The receptors were sampled from a male donor with ankylosing spondylitis. Each CDR3 is given with its conserved first and last residue. Each record gives: J gene, D gene, clone size, V gene, CDR3 DNA, CDR3 protein. The D gene is left open where the match is weak. Where a row states a size, it is once, few, many or the class of an expanded clone; other rows omit it.

J: TRBJ1-2; D: .; size: .; V: TRBV5-1; DNA: TGCGCCAGCAGGACCCGAGGAGACATTAACTATGGCTACACCTTC; CDR3: CASRTRGDINYGYTF
J: TRBJ1-5; D: TRBD1; size: .; V: TRBV12-3/TRBV12-4; DNA: TGTGCCAGCAGCGAACAGGGGCGTAGCAATCAGCCCCAGCATTTT; CDR3: CASSEQGRSNQPQHF
J: TRBJ1-2; D: .; size: few; V: TRBV7-3; DNA: TGTGCCAGCAGCTCTAGAAGACGTTACAGGGATCTTCACTATGGCTACACCTTC; CDR3: CASSSRRRYRDLHYGYTF
J: TRBJ1-5; D: .; size: .; V: TRBV2; DNA: TGTGCCAGCAGTGAACTGGCAGGGCAGGGTCAGCCCCAGCATTTT; CDR3: CASSELAGQGQPQHF
J: TRBJ1-2; D: .; size: few; V: TRBV28; DNA: TGTGCCAGCAGTTTACTCAAACGGGATTCTTATGGCTACACCTTC; CDR3: CASSLLKRDSYGYTF
J: TRBJ1-1; D: TRBD1; size: few; V: TRBV7-6; DNA: TGTGCCAGCAGCTTAGTACAGGGGACCACTGAAGCTTTCTTT; CDR3: CASSLVQGTTEAFF
J: TRBJ1-5; D: TRBD1; size: few; V: TRBV18; DNA: TGTGCCAGCTCAGGGGGACAGGGAACAAGCAATCAGCCCCAGCATTTT; CDR3: CASSGGQGTSNQPQHF
J: TRBJ2-1; D: .; size: .; V: TRBV4-3; DNA: TGCGCCAGCAGCCAAGAGTCAGGGATTTACAATGAGCAGTTCTTC; CDR3: CASSQESGIYNEQFF
J: TRBJ2-1; D: .; size: .; V: TRBV11-2; DNA: TGTGCCAGCAGCTACGCCGATCCCTATAATGAGCAGTTCTTC; CDR3: CASSYADPYNEQFF
J: TRBJ2-5; D: .; size: .; V: TRBV11-2; DNA: TGTGCCAGCAGCTCCAGGGTCCCGAAAGAGACCCAGTACTTC; CDR3: CASSSRVPKETQYF
J: TRBJ2-7; D: .; size: medium-sized; V: TRBV6-1; DNA: TGTGCCAGCAGTGAAAAAAGCTACGAGCAGTACTTC; CDR3: CASSEKSYEQYF
J: TRBJ2-7; D: .; size: .; V: TRBV11-3; DNA: TGTGCCAGCAGCTTAGCCGCAGGGAAGGCCTACGAGCAGTACTTC; CDR3: CASSLAAGKAYEQYF
J: TRBJ2-5; D: .; size: .; V: TRBV18; DNA: TGTGCCAGCTCACCGACCCCGAAAGGTCCGACGGGGGAGACCCAGTACTTC; CDR3: CASSPTPKGPTGETQYF
J: TRBJ1-5; D: TRBD1; size: many; V: TRBV4-1; DNA: TGCGCCAGCAGCCAGGACGTACGACAGGGGGCTGACAATCAGCCCCAGCATTTT; CDR3: CASSQDVRQGADNQPQHF
J: TRBJ1-2; D: .; size: many; V: TRBV2; DNA: TGTGCCAGCAGTGAATTCTACAGCTATGGCTACACCTTC; CDR3: CASSEFYSYGYTF
J: TRBJ1-1; D: .; size: few; V: TRBV29-1; DNA: TGCAGCGTTGAAGATGGGCGTACTGAAGCTTTCTTT; CDR3: CSVEDGRTEAFF
J: TRBJ2-7; D: .; size: .; V: TRBV5-1; DNA: TGCGCCAGCAGCTTGGACACTAAACAGGGAAGCTCCTACGAGCAGTACTTC; CDR3: CASSLDTKQGSSYEQYF
J: TRBJ1-2; D: TRBD1; size: .; V: TRBV6-5; DNA: TGTGCCAGCAGTTACCAGGGGGCGTGGGGCTACACCTTC; CDR3: CASSYQGAWGYTF
J: TRBJ1-2; D: TRBD1; size: .; V: TRBV4-1; DNA: TGCGCCAGCAGCCCGACCTGGACAGGGCGGGCCTATGGCTACACCTTC; CDR3: CASSPTWTGRAYGYTF
J: TRBJ2-5; D: .; size: .; V: TRBV7-2; DNA: TGTGCCAGCAGCTTAGCGGTAGTGGTGGAGACCCAGTACTTC; CDR3: CASSLAVVVETQYF
J: TRBJ1-1; D: .; size: .; V: TRBV20-1; DNA: TGCAGTGCTAGAGGCCATGTGGCGAACACTGAAGCTTTCTTT; CDR3: CSARGHVANTEAFF
J: TRBJ2-7; D: TRBD2; size: .; V: TRBV13; DNA: TGTGCCAGCAGCTTTGGTTCCCGCGGGGGCTACGAGCAGTACTTC; CDR3: CASSFGSRGGYEQYF
J: TRBJ2-3; D: TRBD1; size: many; V: TRBV12-3/TRBV12-4; DNA: TGTGCCAGCAGTTTCAGGGGGAGAGATACGCAGTATTTT; CDR3: CASSFRGRDTQYF
J: TRBJ2-7; D: TRBD1; size: many; V: TRBV12-3/TRBV12-4; DNA: TGTGCCAGCAGTTTAGTCGGACAGGGTGGCGGCAACGAGCAGTACTTC; CDR3: CASSLVGQGGGNEQYF
J: TRBJ1-5; D: .; size: few; V: TRBV4-2; DNA: TGTGCCAGCAGCGAATTCGGGCTTACACACGCTCAGCCCCAGCATTTT; CDR3: CASSEFGLTHAQPQHF
J: TRBJ1-2; D: .; size: .; V: TRBV6-5; DNA: TGTGCCAGCGTGAGTCCTGGCTATGGCTACACCTTC; CDR3: CASVSPGYGYTF
J: TRBJ1-1; D: TRBD1; size: many; V: TRBV12-3/TRBV12-4; DNA: TGTGCCAGCAGTTTAAGGGGGACAGGGATGAACACTGAAGCTTTCTTT; CDR3: CASSLRGTGMNTEAFF
J: TRBJ2-3; D: .; size: few; V: TRBV9; DNA: TGTGCCAGCAGCGCCCGCCCTGACAGAAGCACAGATACGCAGTATTTT; CDR3: CASSARPDRSTDTQYF
J: TRBJ1-2; D: .; size: .; V: TRBV19; DNA: TGTGCCAGTAACCCTAGGAGGGCAGAAATCTTCTATGGCTACACCTTC; CDR3: CASNPRRAEIFYGYTF
J: TRBJ2-5; D: .; size: .; V: TRBV7-7; DNA: TGTGCTAGCAGCCCCCGGACTGGGCAAGAGACCCAGTACTTC; CDR3: CASSPRTGQETQYF
J: TRBJ1-1; D: TRBD1; size: many; V: TRBV12-3/TRBV12-4; DNA: TGTGCCAGCAGTTTAGCCGACAGGGAGGGGACTGAAGCTTTCTTT; CDR3: CASSLADREGTEAFF
J: TRBJ2-1; D: TRBD2; size: few; V: TRBV7-3; DNA: TGTGCCAGCAGCCTGGCGGGACTAGGACCAAATGAGCAGTTCTTC; CDR3: CASSLAGLGPNEQFF
J: TRBJ2-1; D: TRBD2; size: .; V: TRBV7-9; DNA: TGTGCCAGCAGCGAGACTAGCGGAAACAATGAGCAGTTCTTC; CDR3: CASSETSGNNEQFF
J: TRBJ2-1; D: .; size: few; V: TRBV12-3/TRBV12-4; DNA: TGTGCCAGCAGTTCCCCGACTCGCCCTGACGTTTACAATGAGCAGTTCTTC; CDR3: CASSSPTRPDVYNEQFF
J: TRBJ2-7; D: .; size: .; V: TRBV28; DNA: TGTGCCAGCAGGGACAGCTCCTCCTACGAGCAGTACTTC; CDR3: CASRDSSSYEQYF
J: TRBJ2-5; D: TRBD1; size: .; V: TRBV2; DNA: TGTGCCAGCAGTCGGGACAGGGGGCTCCAAGAGACCCAGTACTTC; CDR3: CASSRDRGLQETQYF
J: TRBJ1-6; D: .; size: few; V: TRBV20-1; DNA: TGCAGTGCTAGAGTTAGCAGCAGTAATTCACCCCTCCACTTT; CDR3: CSARVSSSNSPLHF
J: TRBJ2-3; D: .; size: many; V: TRBV7-2; DNA: TGTGCCAGCAGCTCTAGGGATAAAGAGGGTTTT; CDR3: CASSSRDKEGF
J: TRBJ2-2; D: TRBD2; size: .; V: TRBV5-1; DNA: TGCGCCAGCAGCCCCGGGACTAGCGGTTACACCGGGGAGCTGTTTTTT; CDR3: CASSPGTSGYTGELFF
J: TRBJ1-2; D: .; size: few; V: TRBV9; DNA: TGTGCCAGCAGCGTAGGTGAGGGGAGGAACTATGGCTACACCTTC; CDR3: CASSVGEGRNYGYTF
J: TRBJ1-4; D: TRBD1; size: few; V: TRBV12-3/TRBV12-4; DNA: TGTGCCAGCGCCAGGGGGGGGGTTGAAAAACTGTTTTTT; CDR3: CASARGGVEKLFF
J: TRBJ1-6; D: TRBD1; size: .; V: TRBV11-2; DNA: TGTGCCAGCGAGCTTACAGGGGCCGGAGGATCACCCCTCCACTTT; CDR3: CASELTGAGGSPLHF
J: TRBJ1-5; D: .; size: many; V: TRBV5-1; DNA: TGCGCCAGCAGCCCGGACAGCGCCAATGGTCAGCCCCAGCATTTT; CDR3: CASSPDSANGQPQHF
J: TRBJ2-7; D: TRBD2; size: few; V: TRBV28; DNA: TGTGCCAGCGCGGGGGTCCCCGGGAATCCCTACGAGCAGTACTTC; CDR3: CASAGVPGNPYEQYF
J: TRBJ1-6; D: .; size: .; V: TRBV6-5; DNA: TGTGCCAGCAGTTACGGGCGGTCTAATAATTCACCCCTCCACTTT; CDR3: CASSYGRSNNSPLHF
J: TRBJ1-2; D: TRBD1; size: few; V: TRBV5-1; DNA: TGCGCCAGCAGCTTATGGCAGGGGGCTGCGGATGGCTACACCTTC; CDR3: CASSLWQGAADGYTF
J: TRBJ2-1; D: .; size: .; V: TRBV7-8; DNA: TGTGCCAGCAGCCGCAAAGGAGGGGGATACAATGAGCAGTTCTTC; CDR3: CASSRKGGGYNEQFF
J: TRBJ2-2; D: TRBD1; size: .; V: TRBV11-2; DNA: TGTGCCAGCAGCCTAGGACAGGGGTCGAACACCGGGGAGCTGTTTTTT; CDR3: CASSLGQGSNTGELFF
J: TRBJ1-5; D: TRBD1; size: few; V: TRBV20-1; DNA: TGCAGTGCCTTGACAGGGGATCAGCCCCAGCATTTT; CDR3: CSALTGDQPQHF
J: TRBJ2-5; D: TRBD1; size: many; V: TRBV7-2; DNA: TGTGCCAGCAGCCAGGACAGGGGGCGAGAGACCCAGTACTTC; CDR3: CASSQDRGRETQYF
J: TRBJ2-3; D: .; size: few; V: TRBV7-3; DNA: TGTGCCAGCAGCCAGGGCTCTAGCACAGATACGCAGTATTTT; CDR3: CASSQGSSTDTQYF
J: TRBJ1-4; D: .; size: .; V: TRBV29-1; DNA: TGCAGCGTTGAAAATTTAATGGGACGGCACAATGAAAAACTGTTTTTT; CDR3: CSVENLMGRHNEKLFF
J: TRBJ2-1; D: .; size: few; V: TRBV24-1; DNA: TGTGCCACCAGTGACGAACGGGGGCAGTTCTTC; CDR3: CATSDERGQFF
J: TRBJ2-1; D: TRBD2; size: .; V: TRBV7-9; DNA: TGTGCCAGCAGCGCAACTAGCGCCAATGAGCAGTTCTTC; CDR3: CASSATSANEQFF